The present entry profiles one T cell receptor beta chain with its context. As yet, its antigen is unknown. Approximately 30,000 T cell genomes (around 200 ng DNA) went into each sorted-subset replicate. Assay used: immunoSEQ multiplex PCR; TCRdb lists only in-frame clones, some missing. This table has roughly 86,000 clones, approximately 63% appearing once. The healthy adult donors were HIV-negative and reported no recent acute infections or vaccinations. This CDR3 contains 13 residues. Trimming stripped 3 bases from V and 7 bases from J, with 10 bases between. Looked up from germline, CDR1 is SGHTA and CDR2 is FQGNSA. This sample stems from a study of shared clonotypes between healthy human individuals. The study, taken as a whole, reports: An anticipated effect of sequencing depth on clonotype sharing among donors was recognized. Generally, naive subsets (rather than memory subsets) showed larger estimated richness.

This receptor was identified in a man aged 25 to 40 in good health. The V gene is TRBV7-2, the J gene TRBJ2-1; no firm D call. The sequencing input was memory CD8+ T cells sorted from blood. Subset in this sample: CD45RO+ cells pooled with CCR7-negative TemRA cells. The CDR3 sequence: CASSFPGLNEQFF. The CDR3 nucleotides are TGTGCCAGCAGCTTCCCGGGCCTTAATGAGCAGTTCTTC.